A selection of T cell receptor beta chains follows, all from one sample in a study of T cells expressing NK-cell markers. TCRdb reprocessed the 5' RACE reads, keeping one entry per CDR3 protein, no DNA. Here the sample table reports a few hundred thousand distinct CDR3 sequences. The sequencing sample was made of blood T cells: a sorted CD56 or NKG2C T cell subset, CD4+ or CD8+ T cells, or bulk PBMC T cells (not recorded which). Every receptor here comes from a woman between 50 and 59 years old in good health. Each CDR3 is given with its conserved first and last residue.

CDR3 protein,J gene,CDR3 length,V gene
CASSLTTRSPGGSTDTQYF,TRBJ2-3,19,TRBV27
CASSRTGGSDEQFF,TRBJ2-1,14,TRBV11-2
CASSFRQKTDTQYF,TRBJ2-3,14,TRBV6-1
CSASALSGAYEQYF,TRBJ2-7,14,TRBV20-1
CASSPGSTSGLAQFF,TRBJ2-1,15,TRBV7-6
CASSFRQGSTEAFF,TRBJ1-1,14,TRBV12-3/TRBV12-4
CASSPGQVGVRFF,TRBJ2-1,13,TRBV14
CSALSRTSGNRHTQYF,TRBJ2-3,16,TRBV20-1
CSVLTGNTEAFF,TRBJ1-1,12,TRBV29-1
CSVGILRIMNTEAFF,TRBJ1-1,15,TRBV29-1
CASSLETPWGSGGSYNEQFF,TRBJ2-1,20,TRBV5-1
CASRTPSGTGNSYEQYF,TRBJ2-7,17,TRBV6-5
CSARRLAGVGELFF,TRBJ2-2,14,TRBV20-1
CASSSGTGSLSYNEQFF,TRBJ2-1,17,TRBV5-1
CASSLYSGRGNTGELFF,TRBJ2-2,17,TRBV9
CASSPKGESTDTQYF,TRBJ2-3,15,TRBV11-2
CASSSGLAGYYNEQFF,TRBJ2-1,16,TRBV6-6